These 31 T cell receptor beta chains were sequenced from one sample in a study of PD-1 blockade in classical Hodgkin lymphoma. The table came from immunoSEQ multiplex PCR; TCRdb's copy has only in-frame clones and leaves some out. This sample has 14,000 to 15,000 clones, with less than 70% found just once. Following autologous stem cell transplantation, relapse occurred in every patient, and exposure to brentuximab vedotin varied. The material sequenced was peripheral blood mononuclear cells (PBMCs), taken at baseline. The source of these receptors is a human donor with classical Hodgkin lymphoma.

The rearrangement links TRBV16 to TRBJ1-5; D unclear. This CDR3 is built from 14 residues. Between the trimmed V and J ends, which lost 1 base and 4 bases, there was a span of 8 bases. Germline values: CDR1 KGHSY, CDR2 FQNENV. CDR3 coding DNA: TGTGCCAGCAGCCAATGGAAAGGGAATCAGCCCCAGCATTTT. Translation gives CASSQWKGNQPQHF.

The V and J genes are TRBV7-2 and TRBJ2-2; D tentatively reads TRBD1 or TRBD2 (6 bases each). The V end lost 5 bases, the J end lost 0 bases, and 10 bases lay between the germline ends. CDR1 and CDR2 (germline): SGHTA, FQGNSA. The length of the CDR3 is 15 residues. The CDR3 reads CASSVGGPNTGELFF. The CDR3 DNA reads TGTGCCAGCAGCGTCGGGGGCCCGAACACCGGGGAGCTGTTTTTT.

The chain has TRBV6-1 and TRBJ2-1, with 8 bases that match TRBD2. The CDR3 sequence is 15 residues long. With 1 base clipped from V and 3 bases from J, the junction kept 2 bases outside the gene matches. Germline loops: CDR1 MNHNS, CDR2 SASEGT. CDR3: CASSEETSGYNEQFF. The CDR3 DNA is TGTGCCAGCAGTGAAGAAACTAGCGGCTACAATGAGCAGTTCTTC.

This clone appeared once. This chain links TRBV18 with TRBJ1-6; unclear D gene. Trimming removed 3 bases at V and 8 bases at J, with 11 bases between. The CDR3 has 14 amino acids. The germline V gene encodes CDR1 KGHSH and CDR2 LQKENI. This CDR3 is CASSPYPQDSPLHF. The CDR3 DNA is TGTGCCAGCTCACCTTACCCCCAAGATTCACCCCTCCACTTT.

The genes are TRBV9 and TRBJ2-1; 10 bases fit TRBD1. The CDR3 runs 16 residues. Germline CDR1 is SGDLS and CDR2 is YYNGEE. V gave up 0 bases and J gave up 8 bases; unmatched junction bases: 8. The CDR3 sequence: CASSVAYGTGVDEQFF. In nucleotides, the CDR3 is TGTGCCAGCAGCGTAGCTTACGGGACAGGGGTCGATGAGCAGTTCTTC.

This rearrangement joins TRBV6-4 to TRBJ2-7; D uncertain. The germline gives CDR1 MRHNA, CDR2 SNTAGT. This CDR3 comprises 14 residues. V lost 5 bases, J lost 4 bases, and 15 bases lay in between. CDR3 loop: CASSHPRKRYEQYF. The CDR3 region has the DNA TGTGCCAGCAGTCACCCTAGGAAGAGGTACGAGCAGTACTTC.

This clone has only a few counts. The chain employs TRBV5-4 and TRBJ1-3; tentative D call: TRBD1 (5 bases). In germline, CDR1 is SGHNT, CDR2 YYREEE (reference sequence). Trimming left V 2 bases short and J 2 bases short, with 11 bases between. CDR3 length: 15 amino acids. The CDR3 loop reads CASSFFGGAGNTIYF. The CDR3 DNA sequence: TGTGCCAGCAGCTTTTTTGGAGGGGCTGGAAACACCATATATTTT.

This clone turned up a few times. The genes are TRBV7-9 and TRBJ1-4; D is unclear. Trimming took 4 bases from V and 8 from J, leaving 11 bases between them. There are 13 residues in the CDR3. From germline, CDR1 is SEHNR and CDR2 FQNEAQ (reference sequence). The CDR3: CASSWSLDEKLFF. CDR3 DNA sequence: TGTGCCAGCAGCTGGTCCCTGGACGAAAAACTGTTTTTT. The full variable domain, its missing parts supplied by reference TRBV7-9 and TRBJ1-4, is DTGVSQNPRHKITKRGQNVTFRCDPISEHNRLYWYRQTLGQGPEFLTYFQNEAQLEKSRLLSDRFSAERPKGSFSTLEIQRTEQGDSAMYLCASSWSLDEKLFFGSGTQLSVL.

The chain joins TRBV13 to TRBJ2-1; tentatively, D is TRBD1 or TRBD2 (5 bases each). The CDR3 runs to 15 residues. Trimming took off 4 bases at V and 3 bases at J, with 13 bases between the two ends. Germline-derived CDR1 and CDR2 are PRHDT and FYEKMQ (reference sequence). CDR3 nucleotide sequence: TGTGCCAGCAGCTCCGGGACGCGGATCTACAATGAGCAGTTCTTC. It translates to CASSSGTRIYNEQFF.

This clone came up once. The V gene is TRBV7-6, the J gene TRBJ2-2; possible D gene TRBD2, 6 bases. The length of the CDR3 is 13 residues. Trimming pared 3 bases from V and 7 bases from J, leaving 9 bases between. Looked up from germline, CDR1 is SGHVS and CDR2 is FNYEAQ. Here the CDR3 DNA reads TGTGCCAGCAGCTTGGAGGGTTACGGGGAGCTGTTTTTT. Encoded protein: CASSLEGYGELFF.

The chain links TRBV5-1 to TRBJ1-6, with D possibly TRBD1 on 6 matching bases. The germline CDR1 and CDR2 sequences are SGHRS and YFSETQ. The CDR3 contains 14 residues. Trimming left V 5 bases short and J 6 bases short, with 12 bases between. The CDR3 DNA sequence: TGCGCCAGCAGTCCCCAGGGGTCTAATTCACCCCTCCACTTT. It specifies CASSPQGSNSPLHF.

The chain carries TRBV30 and TRBJ2-2; 10 positions agree with TRBD1. The V and J ends lost 2 bases and 7 bases, in that order; junction bases with no gene match: 13. Germline V lookup: CDR1 GTSNPN, CDR2 SVGIG (reference sequence). This CDR3 is 17 amino acids long. The CDR3 region is CAWSPARDRGISGELFF. The CDR3 DNA sequence: TGTGCCTGGAGTCCTGCCCGGGACAGGGGAATTAGCGGGGAGCTGTTTTTT.

A few counts support this clone. The V gene is TRBV5-6, the J gene TRBJ1-2; no firm D call. Germline V gene sequence: CDR1 SGHDT, CDR2 YYEEEE. This CDR3 contains 12 residues. Trimming stripped 0 bases from V and 7 bases from J, with 7 bases between. CDR3 residues: CASSLGRVGYTF. The CDR3 region has the DNA TGTGCCAGCAGCTTGGGGAGGGTTGGCTACACCTTC.

The CDR3 loop reads CAIRRGQGENEQYF. The DNA for the CDR3 is TGTGCCATCAGAAGAGGACAGGGTGAGAACGAGCAGTACTTC. The chain links TRBV10-3 to TRBJ2-5, with TRBD1 matching 8 bases. The J call is doubtful: the DNA matches TRBJ2-7 better. CDR1 and CDR2 from the germline V gene are ENHRY and SYGVKD. The CDR3 extends over 14 amino acids.

The chain uses TRBV6-1 and TRBJ2-7, with 13 positions matching TRBD2. V shed 8 bases and J 3 bases; nucleotides not matched to a gene: 1. Per the germline V gene, CDR1 is MNHNS and CDR2 is SASEGT. This CDR3 region has 13 residues. The DNA for the CDR3 is TGTGCCAGCCGGACTAGCGGGAGCTACGAGCAGTACTTC. This sequence encodes CASRTSGSYEQYF.

CDR3 sequence (DNA): TGTGCCAGCAGCTTAGGGTTCTCAAACACCGGGGAGCTGTTTTTT. Amino acids: CASSLGFSNTGELFF. The rearrangement uses TRBV7-2 and TRBJ2-2, with unresolved D. The CDR3 length is 15 residues. Between the trimmed V and J ends, which lost 1 base and 2 bases, there was a span of 8 bases. CDR1 is SGHTA, CDR2 FQGNSA, per germline.

V and J are TRBV2 and TRBJ1-1, with a weak D call TRBD1 (5 bases). The CDR3 has 14 residues. V was cut by 3 bases and J by 1 base, with 9 bases left in between. Germline CDR1 SNHLY, CDR2 FYNNEI. CDR3 loop: CASSDQGTNTEAFF. CDR3 sequence (DNA): TGTGCCAGCAGTGACCAGGGTACGAACACTGAAGCTTTCTTT.

DNA for the CDR3: TGTGCCAGCAGTGAAGCCGGACAGGCCGGATCCTACGAGCAGTACTTC. It encodes CASSEAGQAGSYEQYF. J is TRBJ2-7 and V is TRBV6-1; 7 bases agree with TRBD1. J gave up 1 base and V 0 bases, and 6 bases lay outside the gene matches. This CDR3 has 16 residues. Germline CDR1 and CDR2: MNHNS and SASEGT.

The chain has TRBV6-6 and TRBJ2-7; 8 bases are a match to TRBD2. The J segment lost 7 bases and the V segment lost 7 bases, leaving 12 bases of the junction unmatched. CDR1 and CDR2 (germline): MNHNY, SVGAGI (reference sequence). The CDR3 has 14 amino acids. CDR3 coding DNA: TGTGCCAGCAACTCGGGACTAGGGGACCTGGAGCAGTACTTC. Translating gives CASNSGLGDLEQYF.

The rearrangement uses TRBV6-4 and TRBJ1-1; D not resolved. The V end was cut by 5 bases, the J end by 1 base, with 8 bases between. The CDR3 consists of 13 residues. The germline V gene has CDR1 MRHNA and CDR2 SNTAGT. CDR3: CASSLTTNTEAFF. The CDR3 DNA is TGTGCCAGCAGTTTGACAACGAACACTGAAGCTTTCTTT.

The chain couples TRBV2 to TRBJ2-1, with D uncertain. This CDR3 is built from 13 residues. V was cut by 6 bases and J by 3 bases, with 9 bases left in between. Germline CDR1 SNHLY, CDR2 FYNNEI. DNA of the CDR3: TGTGCCAGCAGAAGGGAACACTACAATGAGCAGTTCTTC. Its translation is CASRREHYNEQFF.

As DNA, the CDR3 is TGTGCCAGCACTGCACCTAGCGGGAGGGCGGGCACCGGGGAGCTGTTTTTT. Amino acids: CASTAPSGRAGTGELFF. The rearrangement links TRBV2 to TRBJ2-2; 12 bases fit TRBD2. The germline CDR1 and CDR2 sequences are SNHLY and FYNNEI. The CDR3 has 17 amino acids. V was pared by 7 bases and J by 4 bases, with 10 bases of the junction left unmatched. The full variable domain, rest sourced from reference TRBV2 and TRBJ2-2, is EPEVTQTPSHQVTQMGQEVILRCVPISNHLYFYWYRQILGQKVEFLVSFYNNEISEKSEIFDDQFSVERPDGSNFTLKIRSTKLEDSAMYFCASTAPSGRAGTGELFFGEGSRLTVL.

In this sample, this clone turned up a few times. The chain carries TRBV27 and TRBJ2-2; no clear D. CDR3 length equals 12 residues. The ends were cut back, 4 bases at V and 6 bases at J, with 6 bases in the middle. CDR1 MNHEY and CDR2 SMNVEV come from the germline V gene (reference sequence). The DNA for the CDR3 is TGTGCCAGCAGTTCCCGCCCCGGGGAGCTGTTTTTT. It is translated as CASSSRPGELFF.

V and J are TRBV6-5 and TRBJ2-7; D might be TRBD1 (6 bases). V lost 5 bases and J 2 bases, leaving 10 bases between the germline ends. CDR3 length: 13 residues. Germline V CDR1 and CDR2: MNHEY, SVGAGI. The CDR3 DNA reads as TGTGCCAGCAGTGCAGGGGTCACCTACGAGCAGTACTTC. It is translated as CASSAGVTYEQYF.

The chain employs TRBV27 and TRBJ1-6; no firm D call. V dropped 5 bases and J dropped 1 base, with 15 bases sitting between them. Germline CDR1 MNHEY, CDR2 SMNVEV (reference sequence). This CDR3 spans 17 amino acids. Here the CDR3 reads CASSARLGASYNSPLHF. The CDR3 bases are TGTGCCAGCAGTGCAAGACTGGGCGCATCCTATAATTCACCCCTCCACTTT.

This chain joins TRBV5-1 and TRBJ1-2; D gene unclear. This CDR3 spans 14 amino acids. Trimming removed 6 bases at V and 1 base at J, with 13 bases between. The germline V gene encodes CDR1 SGHRS and CDR2 YFSETQ. The CDR3 loop is CASTFGVNNYGYTF. Written as DNA, the CDR3 is TGCGCCAGCACATTTGGGGTCAATAACTATGGCTACACCTTC.

The chain carries TRBV10-3 and TRBJ2-1; D not resolved. With 7 bases removed from V and 5 bases from J, the gap between germline ends came to 9 bases. The CDR3 sequence is 12 residues long. In germline, CDR1 is ENHRY, CDR2 SYGVKD. The CDR3 sequence: CAITRPNNEQFF. The CDR3, as DNA: TGTGCCATCACGAGACCAAACAATGAGCAGTTCTTC.

A remark on this clone: One end of the junction fails to match germline, which may point to a read error. The chain couples TRBV7-7 to TRBJ2-5; 8 bases map to TRBD2. From germline, CDR1 is SSHAT and CDR2 FNYEAQ (reference sequence). CDR3 length equals 16 residues. The CDR3 bases are TGTGCTAGCAGCAAAGTCGGGGGGGTGCCTCAAGAGACCCAGTACTTC. Its translation: CASSKVGGVPQETQYF.

CDR3 bases: TGTGCCAGCAGCCATTGGACTAGCGGGAACGAGCAGTACTTC. Translated, it gives CASSHWTSGNEQYF. The chain recombines TRBV14 with TRBJ2-7; 12 nucleotides match TRBD2. This CDR3 is 14 amino acids long. The trim removed 3 bases at V and 5 bases at J, leaving 2 bases unmatched. Per germline, CDR1 SGHDN and CDR2 FVKESK. The full variable domain, in which reference TRBV14 and TRBJ2-7 provide the parts outside the CDR3, is EAGVTQFPSHSVIEKGQTVTLRCDPISGHDNLYWYRRVMGKEIKFLLHFVKESKQDESGMPNNRFLAERTGGTYSTLKVQPAELEDSGVYFCASSHWTSGNEQYFGPGTRLTVT.

Within the sample, this clone is medium-sized. V gene TRBV6-1 combines with J gene TRBJ2-5; TRBD1 might be the D (6 bases). The ends were cut back, 3 bases at V and 6 bases at J, with 11 bases in the middle. CDR1 is MNHNS, CDR2 SASEGT, per germline. The CDR3 runs to 13 residues. The CDR3 DNA reads as TGTGCCAGCAGTGACAGGGGCTTAAAGACCCAGTACTTC. Translation gives CASSDRGLKTQYF.

CDR3 protein: CSARTSYEQYF. CDR3 in DNA: TGCAGTGCTAGGACTTCATACGAGCAGTACTTC. This rearrangement joins TRBV20-1 to TRBJ2-7; no reliable D call. V lost 3 bases and J 4 bases, leaving 7 bases between the germline ends. There are 11 residues in the CDR3. Germline V gene lookup returns CDR1 DFQATT and CDR2 SNEGSKA (reference sequence).